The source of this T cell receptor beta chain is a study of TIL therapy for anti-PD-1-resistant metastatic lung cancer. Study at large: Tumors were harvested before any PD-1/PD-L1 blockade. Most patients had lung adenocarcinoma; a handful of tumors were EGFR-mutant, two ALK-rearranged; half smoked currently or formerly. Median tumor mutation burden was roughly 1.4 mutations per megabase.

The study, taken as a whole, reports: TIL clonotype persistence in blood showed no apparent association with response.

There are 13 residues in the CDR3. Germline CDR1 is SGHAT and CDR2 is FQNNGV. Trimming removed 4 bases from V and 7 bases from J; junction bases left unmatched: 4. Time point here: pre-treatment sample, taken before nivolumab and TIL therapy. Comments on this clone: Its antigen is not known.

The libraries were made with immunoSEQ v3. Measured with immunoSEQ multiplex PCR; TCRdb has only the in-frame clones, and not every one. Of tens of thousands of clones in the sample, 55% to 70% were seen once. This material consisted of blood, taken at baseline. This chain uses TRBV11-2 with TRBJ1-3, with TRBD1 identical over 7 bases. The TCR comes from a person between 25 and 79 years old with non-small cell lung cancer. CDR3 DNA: TGTGCCAGCAGCTCCGGACAGGCGAACACCATATATTTT. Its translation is CASSSGQANTIYF.